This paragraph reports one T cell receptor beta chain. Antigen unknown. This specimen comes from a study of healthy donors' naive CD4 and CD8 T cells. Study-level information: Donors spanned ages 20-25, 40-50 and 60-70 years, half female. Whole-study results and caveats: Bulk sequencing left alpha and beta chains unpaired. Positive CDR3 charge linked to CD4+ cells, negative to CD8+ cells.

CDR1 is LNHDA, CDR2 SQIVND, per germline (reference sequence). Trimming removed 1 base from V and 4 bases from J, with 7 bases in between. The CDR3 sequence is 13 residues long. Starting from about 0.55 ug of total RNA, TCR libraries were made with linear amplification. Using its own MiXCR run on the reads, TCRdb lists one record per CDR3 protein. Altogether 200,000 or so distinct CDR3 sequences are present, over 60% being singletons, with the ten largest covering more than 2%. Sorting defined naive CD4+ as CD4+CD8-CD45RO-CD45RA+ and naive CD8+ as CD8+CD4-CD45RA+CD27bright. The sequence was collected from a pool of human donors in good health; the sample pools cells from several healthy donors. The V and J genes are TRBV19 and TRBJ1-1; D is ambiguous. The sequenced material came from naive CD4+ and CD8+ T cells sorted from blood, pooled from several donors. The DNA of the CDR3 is TGTGCCAGTAGTATAGGGTGGGGCACTGAAGCTTTCTTT. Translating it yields CASSIGWGTEAFF.